Following are 2 T cell receptor beta chains from one sample sequenced in a study of regulatory T cells in long-lasting Graves disease. The time point: newly diagnosed GD, antithyroid drugs for less than 3 months. Scientists built the TCR library using RNA that was extracted from PBMCs. For TCR beta, libraries came from iRepertoire HTBI primers and Arm-PCR of CDR3 regions. TCRdb processed the multiplex PCR reads anew with MiXCR; each CDR3 protein has one entry. The data contain 400,000 to 500,000 distinct CDR3 sequences, 15% of them singletons. This same sample was also taken into another study, of T cells in Graves' hyperthyroidism and ophthalmopathy.

Specimen: peripheral blood mononuclear cells (PBMCs), collected at new diagnosis, from a patient treated with antithyroid drugs. The origin of the receptors is a woman aged 40 to 50 with Graves disease.

This clonotype appeared many times. The chain employs TRBV20-1 and TRBJ2-5; 8 bases agree with TRBD2. CDR3 size: 15 residues. The V and J ends lost 1 base and 2 bases, in that order; junction bases with no gene match: 6. The germline gives CDR1 DFQATT, CDR2 SNEGSKA (reference sequence). CDR3: CSARGGSGSQETQYF. CDR3 DNA sequence: TGCAGTGCTAGAGGTGGAAGCGGGAGTCAAGAGACCCAGTACTTC.

This clonotype was detected a few times. The gene calls are TRBV10-3 and TRBJ2-7, with D possibly being TRBD1 (6 bases). Trimming stripped 7 bases from V and 7 bases from J, with 14 bases between. Germline CDR1 is ENHRY and CDR2 is SYGVKD. The CDR3 runs 12 residues. CDR3 loop: CAINRENEEQYF. DNA for the CDR3: TGTGCCATCAACAGGGAAAATGAGGAGCAGTACTTC.